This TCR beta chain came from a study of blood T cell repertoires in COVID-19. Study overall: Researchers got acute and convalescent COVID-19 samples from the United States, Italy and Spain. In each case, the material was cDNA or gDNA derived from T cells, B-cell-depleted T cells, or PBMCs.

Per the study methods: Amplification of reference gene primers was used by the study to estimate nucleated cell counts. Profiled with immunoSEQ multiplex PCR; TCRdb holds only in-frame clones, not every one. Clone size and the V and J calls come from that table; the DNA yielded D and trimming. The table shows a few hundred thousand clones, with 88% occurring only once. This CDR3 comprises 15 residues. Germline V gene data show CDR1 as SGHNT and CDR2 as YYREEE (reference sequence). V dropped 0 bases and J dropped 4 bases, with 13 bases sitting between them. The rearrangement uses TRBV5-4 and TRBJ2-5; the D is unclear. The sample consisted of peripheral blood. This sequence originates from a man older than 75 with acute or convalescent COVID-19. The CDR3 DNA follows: TGTGCCAGCAGCTTGGACTTCCAATCCCCAGAGACCCAGTACTTC. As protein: CASSLDFQSPETQYF.